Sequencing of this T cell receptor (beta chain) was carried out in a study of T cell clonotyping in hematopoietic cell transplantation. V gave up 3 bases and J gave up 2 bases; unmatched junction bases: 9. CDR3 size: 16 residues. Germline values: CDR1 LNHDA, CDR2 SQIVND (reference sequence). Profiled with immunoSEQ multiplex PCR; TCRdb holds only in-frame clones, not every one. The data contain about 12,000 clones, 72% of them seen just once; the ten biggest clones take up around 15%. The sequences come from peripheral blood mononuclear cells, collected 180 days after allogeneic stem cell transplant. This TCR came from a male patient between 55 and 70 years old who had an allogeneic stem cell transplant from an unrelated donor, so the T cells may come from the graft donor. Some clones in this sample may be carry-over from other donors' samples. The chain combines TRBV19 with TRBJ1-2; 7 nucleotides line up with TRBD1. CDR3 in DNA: TGTGCCAGTAGTATTCAACAGGGGATCCCCAACTATGGCTACACCTTC. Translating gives CASSIQQGIPNYGYTF. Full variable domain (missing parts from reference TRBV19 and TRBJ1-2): DGGITQSPKYLFRKEGQNVTLSCEQNLNHDAMYWYRQDPGQGLRLIYYSQIVNDFQKGDIAEGYSVSREKKESFPLTVTSAQKNPTAFYLCASSIQQGIPNYGYTFGSGTRLTVV.